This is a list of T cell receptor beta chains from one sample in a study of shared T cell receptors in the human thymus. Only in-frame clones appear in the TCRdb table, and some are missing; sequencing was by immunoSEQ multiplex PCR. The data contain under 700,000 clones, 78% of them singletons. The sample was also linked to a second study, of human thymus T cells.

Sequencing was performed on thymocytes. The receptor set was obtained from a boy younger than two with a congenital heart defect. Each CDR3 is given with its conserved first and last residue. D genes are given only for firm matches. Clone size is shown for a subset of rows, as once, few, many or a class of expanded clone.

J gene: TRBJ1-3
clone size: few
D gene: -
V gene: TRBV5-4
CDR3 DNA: TGTGCCAGCAGCTCGCCGGAGACCTCTGGAAACACCATATATTTT
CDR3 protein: CASSSPETSGNTIYF

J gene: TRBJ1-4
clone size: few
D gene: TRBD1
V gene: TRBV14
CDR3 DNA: TGTGCCAGCAGCCAGCCACCGGGACAGAATATCACTAATGAAAAACTGTTTTTT
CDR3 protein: CASSQPPGQNITNEKLFF

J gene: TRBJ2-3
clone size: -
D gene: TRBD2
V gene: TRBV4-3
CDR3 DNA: TGCGCCAGCAGCCAATCCGGACTAGCGGGAGAATCCCCCACAGATACGCAGTATTTT
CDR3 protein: CASSQSGLAGESPTDTQYF

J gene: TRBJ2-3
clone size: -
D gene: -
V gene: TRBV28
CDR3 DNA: TGTGCCAGCAGTTTATGCCCGGGGGGCACAGATACGCAGTATTTT
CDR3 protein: CASSLCPGGTDTQYF

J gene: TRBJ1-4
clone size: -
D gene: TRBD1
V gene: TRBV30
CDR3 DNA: TGTGCCTGGTACCCGACAGGGTTAGCAACTAATGAAAAACTGTTTTTT
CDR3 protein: CAWYPTGLATNEKLFF

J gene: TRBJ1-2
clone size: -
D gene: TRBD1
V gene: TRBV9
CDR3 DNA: TGTGCCAGCAGCCCCCGACAGGGAGAGGGGTATGGCTACACCTTC
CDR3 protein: CASSPRQGEGYGYTF

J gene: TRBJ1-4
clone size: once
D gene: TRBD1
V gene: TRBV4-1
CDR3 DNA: TGCGCCAGCAGCCAGCGGGACAGGGGGCTGTTCAGGGCGACTAATGAAAAACTGTTTTTT
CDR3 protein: CASSQRDRGLFRATNEKLFF

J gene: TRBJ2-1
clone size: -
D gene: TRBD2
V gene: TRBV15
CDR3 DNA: TGTGCCACCAGCATAAAAGCGGGAGGTTCCTACAATGAGCAGTTCTTC
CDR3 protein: CATSIKAGGSYNEQFF

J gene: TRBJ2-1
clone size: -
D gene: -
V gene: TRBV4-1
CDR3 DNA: TGCGCCAGCAGCCTAGCGGACAATGAGCAGTTCTTC
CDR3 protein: CASSLADNEQFF

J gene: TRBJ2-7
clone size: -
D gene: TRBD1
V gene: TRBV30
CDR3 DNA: TGTGCCTGGAGAACAGGGGATGACACTGACGAGCAGTACTTC
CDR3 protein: CAWRTGDDTDEQYF

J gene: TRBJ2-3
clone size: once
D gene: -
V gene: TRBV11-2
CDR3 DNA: TGTGCCAGCAGCTTAGGCCCCCGGCTAGCCGGCACAGATACGCAGTATTTT
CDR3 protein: CASSLGPRLAGTDTQYF

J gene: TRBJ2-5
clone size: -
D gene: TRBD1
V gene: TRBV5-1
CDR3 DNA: TGCGCCAGCAGCCCGACAGGGAATCAAGAGACCCAGTACTTC
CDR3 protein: CASSPTGNQETQYF

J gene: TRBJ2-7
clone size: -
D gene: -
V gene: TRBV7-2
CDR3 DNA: TGTGCCAGCAGTATTCCGACTAGATCGAACGAGCAGTACTTC
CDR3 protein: CASSIPTRSNEQYF

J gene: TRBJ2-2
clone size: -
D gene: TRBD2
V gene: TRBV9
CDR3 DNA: TGTGCCAGCAGCGTAGGGGCCCGACTAGCGGGAGACACCGGGGAGCTGTTTTTT
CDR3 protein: CASSVGARLAGDTGELFF

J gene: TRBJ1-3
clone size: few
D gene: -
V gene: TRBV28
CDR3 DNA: TGTGCCAGCAGTCCTCAGCCACAGCGCAGGGGTAGAACCTCTGGAAACACCATATATTTT
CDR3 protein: CASSPQPQRRGRTSGNTIYF

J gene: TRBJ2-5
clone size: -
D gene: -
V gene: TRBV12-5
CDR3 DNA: TGTGCTAGTGGTTTGTCGGAGGGGGAGACCCAGTACTTC
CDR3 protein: CASGLSEGETQYF

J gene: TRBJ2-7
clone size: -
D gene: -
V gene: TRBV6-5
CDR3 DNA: TGTGCCAGCAGTTCGTCCCCATCGTGCGCCGAGCAGTACTTC
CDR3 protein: CASSSSPSCAEQYF

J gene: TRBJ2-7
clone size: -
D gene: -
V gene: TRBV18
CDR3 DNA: TGTGCCAGCTCAACCGCGGGCTATAGCTCCTACGAGCAGTACTTC
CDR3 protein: CASSTAGYSSYEQYF

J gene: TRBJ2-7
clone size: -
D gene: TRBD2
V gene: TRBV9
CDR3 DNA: TGTGCCAGCAGCGTAGGTCTAGCGGGAGTCGAGCAGTACTTC
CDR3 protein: CASSVGLAGVEQYF

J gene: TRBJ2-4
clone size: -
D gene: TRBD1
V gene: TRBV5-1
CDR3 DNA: TGCGCCAGCAGCTTCGACAGGGGGAAAAACATTCAGTACTTC
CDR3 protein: CASSFDRGKNIQYF

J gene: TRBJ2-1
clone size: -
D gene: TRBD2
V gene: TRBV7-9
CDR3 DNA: TGTGCCAGCAGGAGACTAGCGGGAGGGCCATACAATGAGCAGTTCTTC
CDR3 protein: CASRRLAGGPYNEQFF

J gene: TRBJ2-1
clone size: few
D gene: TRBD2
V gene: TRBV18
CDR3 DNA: TGTGCCAGCTCACCTCCGGGACTACCTAATGAGCAGTTCTTC
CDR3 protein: CASSPPGLPNEQFF

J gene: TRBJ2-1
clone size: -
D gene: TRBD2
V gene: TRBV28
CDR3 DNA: TGTGCCAGCACTCGAGCGGGAGAGATCTACAATGAGCAGTTCTTC
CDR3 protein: CASTRAGEIYNEQFF

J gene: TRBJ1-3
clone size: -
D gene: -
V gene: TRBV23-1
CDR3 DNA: TGCGCCAGCAGTCAACTTAGACAAACCTCTGGAAACACCATATATTTT
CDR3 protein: CASSQLRQTSGNTIYF